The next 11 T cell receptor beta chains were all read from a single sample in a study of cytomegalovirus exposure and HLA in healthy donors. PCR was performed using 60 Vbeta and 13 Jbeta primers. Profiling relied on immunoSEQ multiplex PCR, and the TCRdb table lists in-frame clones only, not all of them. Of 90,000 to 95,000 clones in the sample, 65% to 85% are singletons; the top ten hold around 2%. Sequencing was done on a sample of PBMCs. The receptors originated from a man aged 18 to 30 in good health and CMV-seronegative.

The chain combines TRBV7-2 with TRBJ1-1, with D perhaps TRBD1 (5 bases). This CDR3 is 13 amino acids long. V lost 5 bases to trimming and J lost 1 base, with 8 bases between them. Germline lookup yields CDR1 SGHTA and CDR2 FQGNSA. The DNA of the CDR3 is TGTGCCAGCAGCACGGACACGAACACTGAAGCTTTCTTT. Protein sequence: CASSTDTNTEAFF.

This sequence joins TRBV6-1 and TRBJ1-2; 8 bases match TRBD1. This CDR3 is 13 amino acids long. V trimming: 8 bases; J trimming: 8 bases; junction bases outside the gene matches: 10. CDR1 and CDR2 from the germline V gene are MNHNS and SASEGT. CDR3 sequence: CASSDRVFGGYTF. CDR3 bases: TGTGCCAGCTCGGACAGGGTTTTTGGGGGCTACACCTTC.

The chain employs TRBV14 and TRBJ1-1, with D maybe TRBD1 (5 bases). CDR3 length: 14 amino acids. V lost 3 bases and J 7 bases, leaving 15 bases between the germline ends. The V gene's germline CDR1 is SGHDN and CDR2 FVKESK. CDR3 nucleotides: TGTGCCAGCAGCCAGCGCGGCAGGGCGATTGAAGCTTTCTTT. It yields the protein CASSQRGRAIEAFF. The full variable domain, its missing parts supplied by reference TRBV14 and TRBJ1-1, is EAGVTQFPSHSVIEKGQTVTLRCDPISGHDNLYWYRRVMGKEIKFLLHFVKESKQDESGMPNNRFLAERTGGTYSTLKVQPAELEDSGVYFCASSQRGRAIEAFFGQGTRLTVV.

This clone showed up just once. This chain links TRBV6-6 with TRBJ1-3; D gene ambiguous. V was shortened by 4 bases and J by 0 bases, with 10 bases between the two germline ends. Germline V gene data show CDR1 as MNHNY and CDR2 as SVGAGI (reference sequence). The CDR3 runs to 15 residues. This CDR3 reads CASSWRSGSGNTIYF. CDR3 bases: TGTGCCAGCAGTTGGAGGTCCGGCTCTGGAAACACCATATATTTT.

CDR3 protein: CASSPRSAGVQETQYF. Written as DNA, the CDR3 is TGTGCCAGCAGCCCCCGCTCAGCGGGGGTACAAGAGACCCAGTACTTC. The J gene is TRBJ2-5, the V gene TRBV7-7; 8 bases map to TRBD2. After removal of 5 bases from V and 2 bases from J, the junction contained 10 bases not matched to a gene. In germline, CDR1 is SSHAT, CDR2 FNYEAQ (reference sequence). The CDR3 sequence is 16 residues long.

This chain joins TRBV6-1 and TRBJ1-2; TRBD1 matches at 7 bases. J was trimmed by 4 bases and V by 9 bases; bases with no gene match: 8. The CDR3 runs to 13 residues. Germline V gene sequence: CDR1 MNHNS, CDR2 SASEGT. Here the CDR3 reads CASLLQGSYGYTF. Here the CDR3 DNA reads TGTGCCAGTCTCCTACAGGGGTCCTATGGCTACACCTTC.

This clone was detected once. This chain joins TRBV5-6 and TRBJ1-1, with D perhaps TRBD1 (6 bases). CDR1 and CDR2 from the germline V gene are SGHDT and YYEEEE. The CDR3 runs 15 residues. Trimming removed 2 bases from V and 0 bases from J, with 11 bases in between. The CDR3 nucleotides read TGTGCCAGCAGCTTTTTAGACAGGATGAACACTGAAGCTTTCTTT. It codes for CASSFLDRMNTEAFF. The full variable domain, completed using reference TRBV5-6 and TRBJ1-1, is DAGVTQSPTHLIKTRGQQVTLRCSPKSGHDTVSWYQQALGQGPQFIFQYYEEEERQRGNFPDRFSGHQFPNYSSELNVNALLLGDSALYLCASSFLDRMNTEAFFGQGTRLTVV.

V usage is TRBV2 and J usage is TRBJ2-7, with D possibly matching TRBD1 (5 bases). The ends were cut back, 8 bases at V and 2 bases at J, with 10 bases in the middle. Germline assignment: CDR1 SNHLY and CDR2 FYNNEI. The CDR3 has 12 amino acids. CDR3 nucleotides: TGTGCCAGCGACAGATTCCCCTACGAGCAGTACTTC. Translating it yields CASDRFPYEQYF.

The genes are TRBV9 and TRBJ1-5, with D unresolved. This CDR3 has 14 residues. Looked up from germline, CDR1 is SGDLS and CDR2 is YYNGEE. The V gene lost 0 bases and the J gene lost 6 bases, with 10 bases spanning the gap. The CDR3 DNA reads TGTGCCAGCAGCGTAGATCACACGGGTCAGCCCCAGCATTTT. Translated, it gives CASSVDHTGQPQHF. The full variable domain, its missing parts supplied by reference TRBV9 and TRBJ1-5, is DSGVTQTPKHLITATGQRVTLRCSPRSGDLSVYWYQQSLDQGLQFLIQYYNGEERAKGNILERFSAQQFPDLHSELNLSSLELGDSALYFCASSVDHTGQPQHFGDGTRLSIL.

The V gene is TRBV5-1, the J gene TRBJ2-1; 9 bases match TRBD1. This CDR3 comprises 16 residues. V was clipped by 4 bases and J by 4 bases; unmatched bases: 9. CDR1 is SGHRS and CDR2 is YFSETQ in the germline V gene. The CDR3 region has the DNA TGCGCCAGCAGCCCAGAAACAGGGGGCGCTTACAATGAGCAGTTCTTC. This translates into CASSPETGGAYNEQFF.

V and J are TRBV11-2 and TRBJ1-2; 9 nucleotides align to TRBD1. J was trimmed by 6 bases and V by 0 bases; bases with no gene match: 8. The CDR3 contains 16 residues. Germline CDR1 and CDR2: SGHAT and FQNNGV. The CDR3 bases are TGTGCCAGCAGCTTAGATCGGACAGGGGTTATACATGGCTACACCTTC. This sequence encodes CASSLDRTGVIHGYTF.